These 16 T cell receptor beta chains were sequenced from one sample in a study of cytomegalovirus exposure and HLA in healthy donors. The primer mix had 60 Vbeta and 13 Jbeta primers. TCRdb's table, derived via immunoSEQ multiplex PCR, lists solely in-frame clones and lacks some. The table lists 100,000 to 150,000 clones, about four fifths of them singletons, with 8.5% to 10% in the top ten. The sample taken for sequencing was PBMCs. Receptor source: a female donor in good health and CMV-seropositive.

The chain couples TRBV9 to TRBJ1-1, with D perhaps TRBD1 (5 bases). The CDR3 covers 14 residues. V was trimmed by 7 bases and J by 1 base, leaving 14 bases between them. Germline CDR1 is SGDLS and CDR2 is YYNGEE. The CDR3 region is CASGGIGPNTEAFF. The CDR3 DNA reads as TGTGCCAGCGGGGGGATTGGACCGAACACTGAAGCTTTCTTT.

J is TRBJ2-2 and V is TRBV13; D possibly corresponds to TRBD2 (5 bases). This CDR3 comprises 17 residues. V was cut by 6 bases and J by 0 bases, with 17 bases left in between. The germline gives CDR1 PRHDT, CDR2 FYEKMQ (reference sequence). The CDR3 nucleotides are TGTGCCAGCAGGCGAGGGAGTTTTAGGACGAACACCGGGGAGCTGTTTTTT. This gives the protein CASRRGSFRTNTGELFF.

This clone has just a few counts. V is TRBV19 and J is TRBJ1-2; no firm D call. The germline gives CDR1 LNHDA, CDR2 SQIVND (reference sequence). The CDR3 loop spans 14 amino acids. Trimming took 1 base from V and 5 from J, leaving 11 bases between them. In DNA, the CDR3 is TGTGCCAGTAGTATAGGCGGAGTACCATATGGCTACACCTTC. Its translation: CASSIGGVPYGYTF. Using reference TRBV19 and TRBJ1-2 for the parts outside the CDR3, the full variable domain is DGGITQSPKYLFRKEGQNVTLSCEQNLNHDAMYWYRQDPGQGLRLIYYSQIVNDFQKGDIAEGYSVSREKKESFPLTVTSAQKNPTAFYLCASSIGGVPYGYTFGSGTRLTVV.

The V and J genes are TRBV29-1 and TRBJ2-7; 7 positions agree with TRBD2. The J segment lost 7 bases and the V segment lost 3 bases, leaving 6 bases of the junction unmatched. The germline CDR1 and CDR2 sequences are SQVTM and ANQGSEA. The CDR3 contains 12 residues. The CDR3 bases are TGCAGCGTTGAGGCCAGGGAGGGAGAGCAGTACTTC. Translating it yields CSVEAREGEQYF.

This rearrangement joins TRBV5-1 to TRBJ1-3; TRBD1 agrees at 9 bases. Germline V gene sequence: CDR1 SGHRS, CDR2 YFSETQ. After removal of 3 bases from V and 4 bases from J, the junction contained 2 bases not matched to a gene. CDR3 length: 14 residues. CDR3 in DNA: TGCGCCAGCAGCTCGGACAGGGGAGGAAACACCATATATTTT. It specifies CASSSDRGGNTIYF.

CDR3 DNA: TGCGCCAGCAGCCTCGCCGACATAACTGAAGCTTTCTTT. Amino acids: CASSLADITEAFF. The chain carries TRBV5-1 and TRBJ1-1; no definite D call. The CDR3 spans 13 residues. Germline V gene sequence: CDR1 SGHRS, CDR2 YFSETQ. The V gene lost 4 bases and the J gene lost 5 bases, with 12 bases spanning the gap.

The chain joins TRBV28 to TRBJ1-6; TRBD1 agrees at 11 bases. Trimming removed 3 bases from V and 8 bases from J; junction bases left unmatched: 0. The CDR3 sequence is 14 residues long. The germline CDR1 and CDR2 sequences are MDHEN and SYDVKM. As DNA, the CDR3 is TGTGCCAGCAGTTTGGGACAGGGGGATTCACCCCTCCACTTT. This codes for CASSLGQGDSPLHF.

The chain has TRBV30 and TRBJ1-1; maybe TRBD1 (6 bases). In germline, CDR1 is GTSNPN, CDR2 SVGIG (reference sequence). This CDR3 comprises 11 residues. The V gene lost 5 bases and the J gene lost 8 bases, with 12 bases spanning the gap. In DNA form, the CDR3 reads TGTGCCTGGGCACGGCAGGGGGAAGCTTTCTTT. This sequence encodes CAWARQGEAFF.

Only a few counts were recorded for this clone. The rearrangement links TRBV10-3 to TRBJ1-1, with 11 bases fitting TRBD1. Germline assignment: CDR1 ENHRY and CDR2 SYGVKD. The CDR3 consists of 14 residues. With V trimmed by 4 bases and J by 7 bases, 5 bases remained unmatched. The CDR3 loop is CAISVRGQGDEAFF. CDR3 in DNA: TGTGCCATCAGTGTGAGGGGACAGGGGGATGAAGCTTTCTTT.

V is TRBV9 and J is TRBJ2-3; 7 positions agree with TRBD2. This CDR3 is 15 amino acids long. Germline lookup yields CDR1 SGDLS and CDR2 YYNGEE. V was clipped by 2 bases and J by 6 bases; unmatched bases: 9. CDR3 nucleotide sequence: TGTGCCAGCAGCGTTGGGGGAGGGTATGCGGATACGCAGTATTTT. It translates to CASSVGGGYADTQYF.

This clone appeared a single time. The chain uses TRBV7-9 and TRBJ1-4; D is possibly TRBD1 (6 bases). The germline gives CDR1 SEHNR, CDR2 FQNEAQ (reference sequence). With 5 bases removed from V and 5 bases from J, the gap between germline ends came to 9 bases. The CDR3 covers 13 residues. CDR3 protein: CASSRGGNEKLFF. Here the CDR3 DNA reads TGTGCCAGCAGCCGAGGGGGAAATGAAAAACTGTTTTTT. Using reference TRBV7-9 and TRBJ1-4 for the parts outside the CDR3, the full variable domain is DTGVSQNPRHKITKRGQNVTFRCDPISEHNRLYWYRQTLGQGPEFLTYFQNEAQLEKSRLLSDRFSAERPKGSFSTLEIQRTEQGDSAMYLCASSRGGNEKLFFGSGTQLSVL.

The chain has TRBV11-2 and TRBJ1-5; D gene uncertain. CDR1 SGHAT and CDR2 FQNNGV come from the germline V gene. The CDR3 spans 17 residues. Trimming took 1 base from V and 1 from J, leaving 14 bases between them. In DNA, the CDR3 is TGTGCCAGCAGCTTAGGAGGGCAGGCTAGGAGCAATCAGCCCCAGCATTTT. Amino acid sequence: CASSLGGQARSNQPQHF. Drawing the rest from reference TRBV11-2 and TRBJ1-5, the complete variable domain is EAGVAQSPRYKIIEKRQSVAFWCNPISGHATLYWYQQILGQGPKLLIQFQNNGVVDDSQLPKDRFSAERLKGVDSTLKIQPAKLEDSAVYLCASSLGGQARSNQPQHFGDGTRLSIL.

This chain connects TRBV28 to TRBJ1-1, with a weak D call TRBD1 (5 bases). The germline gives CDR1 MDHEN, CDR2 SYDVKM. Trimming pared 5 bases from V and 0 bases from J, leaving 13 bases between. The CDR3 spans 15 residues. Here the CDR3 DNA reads TGTGCCAGCAGTCCCTCGGGACTGATGAACACTGAAGCTTTCTTT. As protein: CASSPSGLMNTEAFF.

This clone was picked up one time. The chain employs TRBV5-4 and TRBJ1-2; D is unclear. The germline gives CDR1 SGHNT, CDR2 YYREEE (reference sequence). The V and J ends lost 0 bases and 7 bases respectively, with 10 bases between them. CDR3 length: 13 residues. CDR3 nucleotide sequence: TGTGCCAGCAGCTTGGCGTCGTCCCCTGGCTACACCTTC. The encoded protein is CASSLASSPGYTF.

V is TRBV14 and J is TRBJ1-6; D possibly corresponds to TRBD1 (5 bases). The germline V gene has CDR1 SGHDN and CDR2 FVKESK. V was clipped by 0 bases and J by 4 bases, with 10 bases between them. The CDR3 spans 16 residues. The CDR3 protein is CASSQEGGTYNSPLHF. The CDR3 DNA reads TGTGCCAGCAGCCAAGAGGGGGGAACTTATAATTCACCCCTCCACTTT.

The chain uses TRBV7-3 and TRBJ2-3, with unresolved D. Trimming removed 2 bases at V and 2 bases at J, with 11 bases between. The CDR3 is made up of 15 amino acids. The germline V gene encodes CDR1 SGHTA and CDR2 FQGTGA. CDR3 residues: CASSLFGALTDTQYF. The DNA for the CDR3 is TGTGCCAGCAGCTTATTTGGAGCACTCACAGATACGCAGTATTTT.